This T cell receptor beta chain was profiled in a study of T cell responses to AZD1222 COVID-19 vaccine listed by TCRdb under 2021. Study-wide context: TCR sequencing was performed for 233 trial participants, of whom 200 to 210 were given two doses of AZD1222 and roughly 25 were given two doses of MenACWY control vaccine. Trial participants were enrolled by age into subgroups of 18-55, 56-69 and 70-plus years, and about 150, 27 and 61 TCR-sequenced participants, respectively, were included in these subgroups.

The paper as a whole reports these results and caveats: Conclusions about previously exposed vaccinees are limited, since just a handful of AZD1222 recipients were seropositive for SARS-CoV-2 at baseline. Participants were mostly white British, with more females than males. The authors suggested clonal diversity may have been underestimated. The 56-69-year group was small, and its depth increase did not reach significance, likely because of low power. Vaccine-associated CD4 TCRs spanned the whole spike protein, with dominant responses in regions 160-218 and 743-854. No day 14 peak-response samples were available, so repertoires were characterized only after the peak T cell response. Reportedly, close to half of the unique spike-specific TCRs recognized epitopes lying outside the regions that are mutated in the B.1.351 and B.1.1.7 variants. After two AZD1222 doses, both the breadth and the depth of spike-specific TCRs were significantly higher than at day 0 and than in MenACWY recipients.

Interpreted using the paper, the time point label stands for: about 28 days (+/-7) after the second vaccine dose. AZD1222 recipients whose second dose came at about 4 weeks and those whose second dose came at about 12 weeks were combined into one group, since spike-specific TCR depth and breadth did not differ between the two schedules. Vaccinee samples were obtained from the UK trials COV001 and COV002, which included a single-blind randomized controlled phase 2/3 trial of AZD1222 (ChAdOx1 nCoV-19) in healthy adults. For TCRbeta chain sequencing, PBMC samples from trial participants were taken at day 0 and at day 28 after the second dose. The CDR3 regions of human TCRbeta chains were subjected to immunosequencing. Processing in the source paper ran as follows. TCRs in the repertoires were matched against a reference library of SARS-CoV-2-specific TCRs that had been generated with the MIRA antigen-specificity platform. Breadth was defined as the fraction of unique TCRs that were SARS-CoV-2-associated. Depth was defined as the fraction of total T cells that were SARS-CoV-2-associated. Using the MIRA data, every spike-specific TCR was mapped to the spike region that the TCR reacted to and assigned to either a CD4 or a CD8 class. Log10-transformed breadth and depth values were compared by one-way ANOVA with Sidak's multiple comparisons tests. TCRdb took this table from immuneACCESS and kept in-frame rearrangements with V and J called. Such tables lack part of the clones; where checked against another copy, unresolved V genes explain under half of the gap, and the rest is unexplained. V, J and clone size were drawn from that table, and D and trimming were deduced from the DNA. This sample comprises tens of thousands of clones, around three quarters of them detected only once. The ten top clones hold 47% of the sample.

The germline V gene (reference sequence) specifies MNHEY as CDR1 and SMNVEV as CDR2. Inclusive of the bounding cysteine and phenylalanine, the CDR3 is 16 residues long. The retained sequence is limited to the CDR3, 48 bases, with the frame set at the first base. V loses 3 bases, J loses 6 bases, and the germline ends lie 17 bases apart. In the case of this clone: Its antigen specificity is not known. Per-nucleotide qualities are absent, and no much larger clonotype sits a single base away.

Sequenced here: peripheral blood, sampled 28 days after the second AZD1222 dose. The chain is made from TRBV27 and TRBJ2-2, with the D gene call left open. The TCR originated in an adult who received the AZD1222 COVID-19 vaccine. The nucleotide sequence is given as TGTGCCAGCAGTTTTACACGGGTTGGGTACGCCGGGGAGCTGTTTTTT. Its product reads: CASSFTRVGYAGELFF.